This T cell receptor (beta chain) was obtained from a study of cytomegalovirus exposure and HLA in healthy donors. Whole-study context: The 110 or so validation repertoires used the same platform as the roughly 670 first-cohort repertoires, a later analysis reported. Study findings and constraints: High specificity and sensitivity for cytomegalovirus status were reported for the classifier. Cytomegalovirus-associated status was assigned to fewer than 200 TCR beta chains.

Some clones are missing from TCRdb's copy, which holds only in-frame ones; the method was immunoSEQ multiplex PCR. Here the sample spans under 80,000 clones, 89% being singletons. After removal of 3 bases from V and 6 bases from J, the junction contained 5 bases not matched to a gene. The CDR3 totals 15 residues. The germline V gene has CDR1 SGHRS and CDR2 YFSETQ. As concerns this clone: Its antigen is unidentified.

It was the roughly 130-subject validation cohort, separate from the approximately 700-subject first cohort, to which the donors belonged. The source of this sequence is a woman between 18 and 29 years old in good health and CMV-seronegative. This chain uses TRBV5-1 with TRBJ2-2; TRBD1 agrees at 10 bases. What was sequenced was PBMCs. Here the CDR3 reads CASSSDRGVPGELFF. In nucleotides, the CDR3 is TGCGCCAGCAGCTCGGACAGGGGGGTTCCCGGGGAGCTGTTTTTT.